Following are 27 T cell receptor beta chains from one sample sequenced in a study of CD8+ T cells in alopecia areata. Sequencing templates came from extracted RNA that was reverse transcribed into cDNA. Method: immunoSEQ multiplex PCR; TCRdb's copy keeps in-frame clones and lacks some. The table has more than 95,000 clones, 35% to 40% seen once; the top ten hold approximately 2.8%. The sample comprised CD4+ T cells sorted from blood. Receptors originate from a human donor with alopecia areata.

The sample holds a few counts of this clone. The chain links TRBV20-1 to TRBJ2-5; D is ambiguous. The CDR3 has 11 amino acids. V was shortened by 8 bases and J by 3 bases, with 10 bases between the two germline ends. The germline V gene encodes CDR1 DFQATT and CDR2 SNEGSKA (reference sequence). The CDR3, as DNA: TGCAGTCCAGTTAGGGAAGAGACCCAGTACTTC. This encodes CSPVREETQYF.

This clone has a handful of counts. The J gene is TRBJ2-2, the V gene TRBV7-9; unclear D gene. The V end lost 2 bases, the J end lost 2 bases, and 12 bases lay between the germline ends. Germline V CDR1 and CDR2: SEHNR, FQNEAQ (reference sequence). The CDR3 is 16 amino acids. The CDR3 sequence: CASSLLNSPNTGELFF. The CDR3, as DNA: TGTGCCAGCAGCTTACTGAACAGCCCCAACACCGGGGAGCTGTTTTTT.

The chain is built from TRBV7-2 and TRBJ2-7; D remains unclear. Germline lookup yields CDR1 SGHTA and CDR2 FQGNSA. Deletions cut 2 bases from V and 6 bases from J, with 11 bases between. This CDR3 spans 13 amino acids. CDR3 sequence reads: CASSLPRPSEQYF. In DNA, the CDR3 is TGTGCCAGCAGCTTACCTCGACCCTCCGAGCAGTACTTC.

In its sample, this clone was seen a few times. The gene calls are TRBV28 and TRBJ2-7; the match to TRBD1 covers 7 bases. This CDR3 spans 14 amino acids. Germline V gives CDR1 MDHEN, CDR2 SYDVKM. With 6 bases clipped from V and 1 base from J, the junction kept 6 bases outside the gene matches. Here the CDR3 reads CASSPGTDSYEQYF. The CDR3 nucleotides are TGTGCCAGCAGCCCCGGGACAGATTCCTACGAGCAGTACTTC.

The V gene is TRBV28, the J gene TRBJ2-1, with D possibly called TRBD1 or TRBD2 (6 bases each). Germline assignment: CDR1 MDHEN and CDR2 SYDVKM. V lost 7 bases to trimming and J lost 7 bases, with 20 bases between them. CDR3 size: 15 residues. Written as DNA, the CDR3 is TGTGCCAGCACCGGTGTGGGGGGCCTGAGAAATGAGCAGTTCTTC. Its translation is CASTGVGGLRNEQFF.

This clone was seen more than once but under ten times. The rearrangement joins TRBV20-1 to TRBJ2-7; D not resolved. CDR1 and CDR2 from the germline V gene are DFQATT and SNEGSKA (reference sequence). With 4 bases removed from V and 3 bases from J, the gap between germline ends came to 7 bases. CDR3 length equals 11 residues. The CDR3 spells CSATINYEQYF. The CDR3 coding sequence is TGCAGTGCTACCATCAACTACGAGCAGTACTTC.

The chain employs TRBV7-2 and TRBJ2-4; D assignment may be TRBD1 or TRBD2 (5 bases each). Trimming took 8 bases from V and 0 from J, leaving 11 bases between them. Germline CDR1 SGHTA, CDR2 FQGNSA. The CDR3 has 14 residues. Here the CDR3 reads CASGGRVAKNIQYF. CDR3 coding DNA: TGTGCCAGCGGGGGAAGGGTAGCCAAAAACATTCAGTACTTC.

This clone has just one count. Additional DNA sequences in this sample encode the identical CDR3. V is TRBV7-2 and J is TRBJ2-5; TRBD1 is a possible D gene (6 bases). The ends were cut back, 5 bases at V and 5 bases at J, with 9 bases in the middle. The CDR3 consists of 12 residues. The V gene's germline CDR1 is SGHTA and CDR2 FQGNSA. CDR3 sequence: CASSLRGETQYF. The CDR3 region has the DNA TGTGCCAGCAGCCTGAGGGGGGAGACCCAGTACTTC.

CDR3 loop: CASSAQVASGELFF. CDR3 DNA sequence: TGTGCCAGCAGTGCACAAGTTGCGTCGGGGGAGCTGTTTTTT. This chain uses TRBV9 with TRBJ2-2; no clear D. V was cut by 5 bases and J by 8 bases, with 16 bases left in between. The CDR3 runs to 14 residues. Germline values: CDR1 SGDLS, CDR2 YYNGEE.

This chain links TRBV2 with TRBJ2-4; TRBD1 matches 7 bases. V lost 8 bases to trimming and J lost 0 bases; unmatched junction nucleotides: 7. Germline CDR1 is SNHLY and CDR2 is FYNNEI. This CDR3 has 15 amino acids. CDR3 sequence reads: CASARQGLAKNIQYF. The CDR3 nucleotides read TGTGCCAGCGCCCGACAGGGCTTAGCCAAAAACATTCAGTACTTC.

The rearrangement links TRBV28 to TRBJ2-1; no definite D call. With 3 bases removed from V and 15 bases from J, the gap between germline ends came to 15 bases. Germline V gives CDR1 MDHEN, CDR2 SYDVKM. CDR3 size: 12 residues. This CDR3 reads CASSLLWDFPFF. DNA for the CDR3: TGTGCCAGCAGTTTGCTGTGGGATTTCCCGTTCTTC. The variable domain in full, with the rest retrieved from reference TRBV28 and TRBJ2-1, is DVKVTQSSRYLVKRTGEKVFLECVQDMDHENMFWYRQDPGLGLRLIYFSYDVKMKEKGDIPEGYSVSREKKERFSLILESASTNQTSMYLCASSLLWDFPFFGPGTRLTVL.

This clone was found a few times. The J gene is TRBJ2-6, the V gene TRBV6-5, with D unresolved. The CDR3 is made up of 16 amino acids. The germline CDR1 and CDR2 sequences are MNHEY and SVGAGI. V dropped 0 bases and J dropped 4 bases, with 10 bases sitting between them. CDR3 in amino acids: CASSYSDGDGANVLTF. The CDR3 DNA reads TGTGCCAGCAGTTACTCGGACGGTGACGGGGCCAACGTCCTGACTTTC.

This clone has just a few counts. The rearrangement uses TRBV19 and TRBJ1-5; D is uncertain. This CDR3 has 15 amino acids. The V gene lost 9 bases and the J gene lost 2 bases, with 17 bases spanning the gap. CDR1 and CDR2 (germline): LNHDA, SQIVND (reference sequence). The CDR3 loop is CASAGGDSGNQPQHF. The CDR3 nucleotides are TGTGCCAGCGCAGGCGGCGATTCGGGCAATCAGCCCCAGCATTTT.

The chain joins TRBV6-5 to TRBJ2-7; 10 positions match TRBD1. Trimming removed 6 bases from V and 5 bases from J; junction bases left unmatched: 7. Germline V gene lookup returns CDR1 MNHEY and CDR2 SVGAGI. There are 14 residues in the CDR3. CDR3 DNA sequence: TGTGCCAGCAGATCCGACAGGGGGCTAAACGAGCAGTACTTC. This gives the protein CASRSDRGLNEQYF.

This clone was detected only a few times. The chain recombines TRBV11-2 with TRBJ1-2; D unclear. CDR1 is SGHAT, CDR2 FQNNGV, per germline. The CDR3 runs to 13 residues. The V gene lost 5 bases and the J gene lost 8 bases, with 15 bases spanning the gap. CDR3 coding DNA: TGTGCCAGCAGCGCGGACGGACGGCGCGGCTACACCTTC. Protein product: CASSADGRRGYTF.

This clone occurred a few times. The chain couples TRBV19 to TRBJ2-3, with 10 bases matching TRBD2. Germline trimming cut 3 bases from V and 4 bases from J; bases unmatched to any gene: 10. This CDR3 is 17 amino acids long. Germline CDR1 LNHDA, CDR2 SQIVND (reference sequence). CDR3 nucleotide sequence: TGTGCCAGTAGTATCGCCGGTAGCGGGGGGTGGGCAGATACGCAGTATTTT. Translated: CASSIAGSGGWADTQYF.

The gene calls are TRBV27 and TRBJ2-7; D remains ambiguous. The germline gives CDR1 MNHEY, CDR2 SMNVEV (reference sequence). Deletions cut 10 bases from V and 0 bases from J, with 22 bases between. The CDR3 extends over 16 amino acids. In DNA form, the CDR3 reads TGTGCCACCCATCCTCACTGGGCAGCGACCTCCTACGAGCAGTACTTC. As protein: CATHPHWAATSYEQYF.

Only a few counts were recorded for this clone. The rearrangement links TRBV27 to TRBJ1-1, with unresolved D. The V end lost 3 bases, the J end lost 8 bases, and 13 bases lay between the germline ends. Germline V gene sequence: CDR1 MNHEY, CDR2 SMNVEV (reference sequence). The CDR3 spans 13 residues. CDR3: CASSLSTRREAFF. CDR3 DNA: TGTGCCAGCAGTTTGAGTACCCGCAGGGAAGCTTTCTTT.

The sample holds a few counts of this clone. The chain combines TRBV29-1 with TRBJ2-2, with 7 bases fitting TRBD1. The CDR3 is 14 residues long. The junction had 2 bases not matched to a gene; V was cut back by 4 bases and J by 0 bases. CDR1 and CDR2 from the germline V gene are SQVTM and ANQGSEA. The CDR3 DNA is TGCAGCGTTGCAGGGACAGCGAACACCGGGGAGCTGTTTTTT. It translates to CSVAGTANTGELFF.

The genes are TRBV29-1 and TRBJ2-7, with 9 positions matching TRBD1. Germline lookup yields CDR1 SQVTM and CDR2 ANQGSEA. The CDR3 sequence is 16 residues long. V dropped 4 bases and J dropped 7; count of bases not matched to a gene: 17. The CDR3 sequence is CSVVGQSDRGSGEQYF. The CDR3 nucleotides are TGCAGCGTTGTTGGCCAATCGGACAGGGGATCGGGGGAGCAGTACTTC.

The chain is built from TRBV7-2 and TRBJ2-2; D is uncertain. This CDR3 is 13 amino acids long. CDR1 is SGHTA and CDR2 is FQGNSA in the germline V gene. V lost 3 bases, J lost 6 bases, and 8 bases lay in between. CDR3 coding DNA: TGTGCCAGCAGCTTCGGGCCACCCGGGGAGCTGTTTTTT. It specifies CASSFGPPGELFF.

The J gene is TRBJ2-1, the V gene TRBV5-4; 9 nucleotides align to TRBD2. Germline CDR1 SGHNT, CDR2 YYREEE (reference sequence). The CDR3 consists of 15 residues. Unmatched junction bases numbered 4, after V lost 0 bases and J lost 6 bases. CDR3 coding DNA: TGTGCCAGCAGCTTGGGCGGGGGGGCCCCCAATGAGCAGTTCTTC. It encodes CASSLGGGAPNEQFF.

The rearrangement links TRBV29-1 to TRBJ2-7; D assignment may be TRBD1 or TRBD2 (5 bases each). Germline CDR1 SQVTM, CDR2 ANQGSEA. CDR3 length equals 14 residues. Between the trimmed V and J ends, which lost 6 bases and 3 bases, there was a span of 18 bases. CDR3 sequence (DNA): TGCAGCGTCCGGGACCAAACTTATGGCTACGAGCAGTACTTC. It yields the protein CSVRDQTYGYEQYF.

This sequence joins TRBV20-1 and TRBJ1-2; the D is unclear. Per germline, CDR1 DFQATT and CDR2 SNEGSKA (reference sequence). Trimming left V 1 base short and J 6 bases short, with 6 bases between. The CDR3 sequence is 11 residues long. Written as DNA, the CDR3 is TGCAGTGCTAGAGCACAGCATGGCTACACCTTC. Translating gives CSARAQHGYTF.

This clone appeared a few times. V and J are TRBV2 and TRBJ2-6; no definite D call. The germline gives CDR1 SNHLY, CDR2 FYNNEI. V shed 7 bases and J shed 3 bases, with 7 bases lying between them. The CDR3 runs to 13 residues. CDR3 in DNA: TGTGCCAGCAACGACTTTGGGGCCAACGTCCTGACTTTC. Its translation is CASNDFGANVLTF.

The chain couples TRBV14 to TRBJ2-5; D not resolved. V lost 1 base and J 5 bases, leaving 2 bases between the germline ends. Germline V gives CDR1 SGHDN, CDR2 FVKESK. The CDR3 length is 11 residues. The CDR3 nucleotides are TGTGCCAGCAGCCAAGTGGAGACCCAGTACTTC. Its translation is CASSQVETQYF.

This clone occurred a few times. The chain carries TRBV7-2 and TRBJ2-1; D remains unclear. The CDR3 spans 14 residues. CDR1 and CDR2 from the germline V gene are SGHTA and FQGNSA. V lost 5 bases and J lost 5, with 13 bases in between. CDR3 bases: TGTGCCAGCAGCCGCCCTAGTATCCACAATGAGCAGTTCTTC. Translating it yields CASSRPSIHNEQFF.